These 24 T cell receptor beta chains came from one sample sequenced in a study of identical twins. TCRdb reprocessed the 5' RACE reads via MiXCR and lists one record per CDR3 protein. The table has roughly 690,000 distinct CDR3 sequences, 21% seen once. This same sample was also part of a study on T cells expressing NK-cell markers.

Sequences were obtained from PBMCs. These receptors were taken from a woman aged 18-35 years in good health.

The rearrangement uses TRBV12-3 or TRBV12-4 and TRBJ2-7; D not resolved. V was trimmed by 7 bases and J by 6 bases, leaving 13 bases between them. The CDR3 is made up of 12 amino acids. The CDR3 sequence: CASKIGGREQYF. CDR3 bases: TGTGCCAGCAAGATAGGTGGTCGCGAGCAGTACTTC.

This clonotype was seen a handful of times. This rearrangement joins TRBV3-1 to TRBJ2-7; TRBD1 might be the D (6 bases). This CDR3 has 12 residues. Germline assignment: CDR1 LGHDT and CDR2 YNNKEL (reference sequence). V lost 3 bases and J lost 7, with 10 bases in between. The CDR3 is CASSHVGTEQYF. The CDR3 DNA sequence: TGTGCCAGCAGCCACGTTGGGACAGAGCAGTACTTC.

A few counts support this clonotype. This chain uses TRBV12-3 or TRBV12-4 with TRBJ2-7, with 10 bases lining up with TRBD1. The length of the CDR3 is 16 residues. Trimming at V came to 6 bases and at J to 3 bases, leaving 11 bases not matched to a gene. The CDR3 sequence: CASSSNPGQGRYEQYF. The CDR3, as DNA: TGTGCCAGCAGCTCCAACCCGGGACAGGGGCGCTACGAGCAGTACTTC.

This clonotype was picked up many times. V gene TRBV7-9 combines with J gene TRBJ1-2, with D unclear. Trimming pared 6 bases from V and 8 bases from J, leaving 16 bases between. Germline-derived CDR1 and CDR2 are SEHNR and FQNEAQ (reference sequence). CDR3 length: 13 amino acids. CDR3 protein: CASSPLRMGGYTF. The CDR3 bases are TGTGCCAGCAGTCCCCTCCGGATGGGGGGCTACACCTTC.

The chain has TRBV11-2 and TRBJ2-5; a possible D gene is TRBD2 (6 bases). This CDR3 has 16 amino acids. The V gene's germline CDR1 is SGHAT and CDR2 FQNNGV. Trimming took off 4 bases at V and 7 bases at J, with 22 bases between the two ends. The CDR3 loop reads CASSSMKGGPAGTQYF. The CDR3 DNA is TGTGCCAGCAGCTCAATGAAGGGAGGACCTGCGGGGACCCAGTACTTC.

This clonotype was counted only a few times. The gene calls are TRBV7-2 and TRBJ2-1, with no clear D. The V end was cut by 1 base, the J end by 8 bases, with 9 bases between. Germline V lookup: CDR1 SGHTA, CDR2 FQGNSA. The CDR3 contains 13 residues. The CDR3 nucleotides read TGTGCCAGCAGCTTAGACACCCTTTATGAGCAGTTCTTC. It encodes CASSLDTLYEQFF.

V usage is TRBV15 and J usage is TRBJ2-3, with 14 bases aligning to TRBD2. This CDR3 has 16 residues. The germline CDR1 and CDR2 sequences are LNHNV and YYDKDF (reference sequence). The ends lost 8 bases at V and 3 bases at J; junction bases unmatched: 7. DNA for the CDR3: TGTGCCACCGTGACTAGCGGGAGGGTAGGGACAGATACGCAGTATTTT. Translation: CATVTSGRVGTDTQYF. The full variable domain, rest sourced from reference TRBV15 and TRBJ2-3, is DAMVIQNPRYQVTQFGKPVTLSCSQTLNHNVMYWYQQKSSQAPKLLFHYYDKDFNNEADTPDNFQSRRPNTSFCFLDIRSPGLGDTAMYLCATVTSGRVGTDTQYFGPGTRLTVL.

This clonotype came up a few times. The V and J genes are TRBV6-1 and TRBJ2-5; weak D call: TRBD1 (5 bases). This CDR3 is built from 17 residues. V dropped 5 bases and J dropped 4 bases, with 23 bases sitting between them. The germline V gene encodes CDR1 MNHNS and CDR2 SASEGT. The CDR3 DNA reads as TGTGCCAGCAGTCGTCGGCGGACACCTCAAGAGGCAGAGACCCAGTACTTC. Protein sequence: CASSRRRTPQEAETQYF.

This clonotype was recorded at least ten times. The chain joins TRBV12-3 or TRBV12-4 to TRBJ2-1; 10 nucleotides agree with TRBD2. The CDR3 loop spans 14 amino acids. V gave up 6 bases and J gave up 6 bases; unmatched junction bases: 5. The CDR3 protein is CASSPTSGINEQFF. CDR3 nucleotides: TGTGCCAGCAGCCCTACTAGCGGGATCAATGAGCAGTTCTTC.

The rearrangement joins TRBV4-2 to TRBJ2-3; TRBD2 is a possible D gene (6 bases). V lost 0 bases and J 1 base, leaving 17 bases between the germline ends. This CDR3 has 18 amino acids. Per the germline V gene, CDR1 is LGHNA and CDR2 is YNFKEQ. CDR3: CASSQDLARAGGTDTQYF. In DNA, the CDR3 is TGTGCCAGCAGCCAAGATTTAGCGAGAGCGGGTGGCACAGATACGCAGTATTTT.

J is TRBJ2-3 and V is TRBV24-1, with D possibly called TRBD1 or TRBD2 (6 bases each). The germline V gene encodes CDR1 KGHDR and CDR2 SFDVKD. The V gene lost 10 bases and the J gene lost 3 bases, with 22 bases spanning the gap. The CDR3 runs 16 residues. The CDR3 loop reads CATRTGWGAGTDTQYF. Here the CDR3 DNA reads TGTGCCACTCGTACAGGCTGGGGGGCTGGAACAGATACGCAGTATTTT.

In this sample, this clonotype turned up a few times. V usage is TRBV20-1 and J usage is TRBJ2-5; the D is unclear. Between the trimmed V and J ends, which lost 1 base and 4 bases, there was a span of 10 bases. Germline V gene lookup returns CDR1 DFQATT and CDR2 SNEGSKA (reference sequence). This CDR3 region has 13 residues. CDR3 coding DNA: TGCAGTGCTAGAGTGGGCGTGGGAGAGACCCAGTACTTC. Translated: CSARVGVGETQYF.

This chain uses TRBV12-3 or TRBV12-4 with TRBJ2-2; D is unresolved. V lost 7 bases to trimming and J lost 1 base, with 7 bases between them. The length of the CDR3 is 13 residues. CDR3 residues: CASTLRNTGELFF. CDR3 in DNA: TGTGCCAGCACCCTCCGGAACACCGGGGAGCTGTTTTTT.

CDR3 region: CSANRDRSTDTQYF. Here the CDR3 DNA reads TGCAGTGCTAACCGGGACAGGAGCACAGATACGCAGTATTTT. V is TRBV20-1 and J is TRBJ2-3; TRBD1 agrees at 8 bases. Germline CDR1 and CDR2: DFQATT and SNEGSKA (reference sequence). The CDR3 spans 14 residues. The V gene end was trimmed by 4 bases and the J gene end by 0 bases; junction bases not matched to a gene: 3.

V and J are TRBV12-3 or TRBV12-4 and TRBJ2-7; D is unclear. The CDR3 covers 14 residues. The V gene lost 3 bases and the J gene lost 3 bases, with 12 bases spanning the gap. The CDR3 region is CASSLLGGNYEQYF. The CDR3 bases are TGTGCCAGCAGTTTGTTGGGTGGTAACTACGAGCAGTACTTC.

This chain uses TRBV29-1 with TRBJ2-3; perhaps D is TRBD1 or TRBD2 (6 bases each). With 8 bases removed from V and 6 bases from J, the gap between germline ends came to 21 bases. This CDR3 is built from 14 residues. CDR1 is SQVTM, CDR2 ANQGSEA, per germline. CDR3 residues: CSTQRGAEGDTQYF. DNA of the CDR3: TGCAGCACTCAGAGGGGGGCAGAGGGGGATACGCAGTATTTT.

The chain couples TRBV19 to TRBJ1-2; 8 bases line up with TRBD1. This CDR3 region has 13 residues. V trimming: 6 bases; J trimming: 4 bases; junction bases outside the gene matches: 4. The germline V gene has CDR1 LNHDA and CDR2 SQIVND (reference sequence). The CDR3 here is CASRDRGLYGYTF. The CDR3 nucleotides are TGTGCCAGTAGAGACAGGGGACTCTATGGCTACACCTTC.

This clonotype was observed many times. This chain uses TRBV7-9 with TRBJ2-3, with 9 bases aligning to TRBD2. The CDR3 length is 15 residues. V shed 5 bases and J 6 bases; nucleotides not matched to a gene: 9. Germline values: CDR1 SEHNR, CDR2 FQNEAQ (reference sequence). The DNA of the CDR3 is TGTGCCAGCAGCCTGAGCGGGAGGACCGCGGATACGCAGTATTTT. Its protein is CASSLSGRTADTQYF.

V and J are TRBV7-2 and TRBJ1-1, with a possible D match to TRBD1 (5 bases). The ends were cut back, 4 bases at V and 4 bases at J, with 13 bases in the middle. This CDR3 has 14 amino acids. Per the germline V gene, CDR1 is SGHTA and CDR2 is FQGNSA. The CDR3 sequence is CASSSGYRPTEAFF. CDR3 coding DNA: TGTGCCAGCAGCTCAGGGTACCGGCCCACTGAAGCTTTCTTT.

CDR3 in DNA: TGTGCCAGCAGCTTGCCCCGGGGGCCCTCTGGAAACACCATATATTTT. Residues: CASSLPRGPSGNTIYF. The chain couples TRBV7-9 to TRBJ1-3; tentative D call: TRBD1 (6 bases). Looked up from germline, CDR1 is SEHNR and CDR2 is FQNEAQ (reference sequence). CDR3 length: 16 amino acids. Trimming shortened V by 3 bases and J by 0 bases, and 12 bases separated the two germline ends. The full variable domain, its missing parts supplied by reference TRBV7-9 and TRBJ1-3, is DTGVSQNPRHKITKRGQNVTFRCDPISEHNRLYWYRQTLGQGPEFLTYFQNEAQLEKSRLLSDRFSAERPKGSFSTLEIQRTEQGDSAMYLCASSLPRGPSGNTIYFGEGSWLTVV.

V gene TRBV7-9 combines with J gene TRBJ2-5; 7 bases agree with TRBD1. Per germline, CDR1 SEHNR and CDR2 FQNEAQ (reference sequence). The CDR3 covers 16 residues. The trim removed 1 base at V and 5 bases at J, leaving 10 bases unmatched. As DNA, the CDR3 is TGTGCCAGCAGCTTAGGATCGACAGGGTTTTGGGAGACCCAGTACTTC. As protein: CASSLGSTGFWETQYF. Drawing the rest from reference TRBV7-9 and TRBJ2-5, the complete variable domain is DTGVSQNPRHKITKRGQNVTFRCDPISEHNRLYWYRQTLGQGPEFLTYFQNEAQLEKSRLLSDRFSAERPKGSFSTLEIQRTEQGDSAMYLCASSLGSTGFWETQYFGPGTRLLVL.

This clonotype turned up a few times. The chain joins TRBV2 to TRBJ2-1; the D is unclear. The CDR3 has 15 amino acids. CDR1 and CDR2 from the germline V gene are SNHLY and FYNNEI. Between the trimmed V and J ends, which lost 0 bases and 10 bases, there was a span of 16 bases. CDR3 residues: CASSEAGVRAAEQFF. CDR3 DNA sequence: TGTGCCAGCAGTGAAGCTGGGGTTCGGGCGGCGGAGCAGTTCTTC.

This clonotype was counted between two and nine times. V usage is TRBV4-3 and J usage is TRBJ2-7, with D possibly being TRBD1 or TRBD2 (5 bases each). Per germline, CDR1 LGHNA and CDR2 YSLEER. The ends were cut back, 2 bases at V and 7 bases at J, with 21 bases in the middle. The CDR3 runs to 16 residues. CDR3 loop: CASSQKSGTRVGEQYF. The CDR3 DNA follows: TGCGCCAGCAGCCAAAAATCCGGGACCAGAGTGGGGGAGCAGTACTTC.

This clonotype was counted only a few times. The chain carries TRBV13 and TRBJ2-3; D is ambiguous. Germline V gene lookup returns CDR1 PRHDT and CDR2 FYEKMQ (reference sequence). The CDR3 spans 15 residues. V gave up 1 base and J gave up 4 bases, with 12 bases separating them. CDR3: CASSLDGIISDTQYF. In DNA, the CDR3 is TGTGCCAGCAGCTTAGACGGAATCATATCAGATACGCAGTATTTT.